The next 30 T cell receptor beta chains were all read from a single sample in a study of shared clonotypes between healthy human individuals. Using immunoSEQ multiplex PCR, the repertoire was profiled, and TCRdb retains in-frame clones only, with some absent. The sample lists 2 million to 2.5 million clones, 85% to 95% occurring once. In the naive CD8 group, cells lacked CD45RO and were positively selected for CCR7, so terminally differentiated effector memory CD45RA+ cells were left out. The sequencing input was naive CD8+ T cells from PBMCs. The receptors originated from a man younger than 35 in good health. Some clones in this sample may be carry-over from other donors' samples.

The chain couples TRBV11-2 to TRBJ2-1; the match to TRBD2 covers 12 bases. Trimming at V came to 5 bases and at J to 8 bases, leaving 7 bases not matched to a gene. The CDR3 is 15 residues long. The germline V gene has CDR1 SGHAT and CDR2 FQNNGV. Here the CDR3 reads CASSHLAGGPHEQFF. CDR3 nucleotides: TGTGCCAGCAGCCACCTAGCGGGAGGGCCCCATGAGCAGTTCTTC. Full variable domain (rest looked up from reference TRBV11-2 and TRBJ2-1): EAGVAQSPRYKIIEKRQSVAFWCNPISGHATLYWYQQILGQGPKLLIQFQNNGVVDDSQLPKDRFSAERLKGVDSTLKIQPAKLEDSAVYLCASSHLAGGPHEQFFGPGTRLTVL.

The chain carries TRBV13 and TRBJ2-7; D is possibly TRBD2 (6 bases). CDR1 is PRHDT, CDR2 FYEKMQ, per germline (reference sequence). The CDR3 is 14 residues long. Trimming removed 6 bases from V and 0 bases from J, with 12 bases in between. In DNA, the CDR3 is TGTGCCAGCAGGCCTAGCGTGGACTCCTACGAGCAGTACTTC. Its translation is CASRPSVDSYEQYF.

The chain joins TRBV5-1 to TRBJ2-4; 12 bases match TRBD1. Germline V gives CDR1 SGHRS, CDR2 YFSETQ. CDR3 size: 18 residues. With V trimmed by 4 bases and J by 4 bases, 12 bases remained unmatched. The CDR3, as DNA: TGCGCCAGCAGCGGGACAGGGGGCGCGGGAGTGGCTAAAAACATTCAGTACTTC. This translates into CASSGTGGAGVAKNIQYF.

This clone showed up just once. The rearrangement joins TRBV13 to TRBJ2-7, with D tentatively TRBD1 (6 bases). The CDR3 totals 14 residues. Trimming took 5 bases from V and 3 from J, leaving 14 bases between them. Germline V gives CDR1 PRHDT, CDR2 FYEKMQ (reference sequence). CDR3 coding DNA: TGTGCCAGCAGCCCCAGAAGGGGGAACTACGAGCAGTACTTC. Residues: CASSPRRGNYEQYF. The entire variable domain, with the rest obtained from reference TRBV13 and TRBJ2-7, is as follows: AAGVIQSPRHLIKEKRETATLKCYPIPRHDTVYWYQQGPGQDPQFLISFYEKMQSDKGSIPDRFSAQQFSDYHSELNMSSLELGDSALYFCASSPRRGNYEQYFGPGTRLTVT.

This clone was seen once. The chain employs TRBV5-6 and TRBJ2-1, with 7 bases identical to TRBD2. Germline V gives CDR1 SGHDT, CDR2 YYEEEE. This CDR3 region has 15 residues. Trimming at V came to 2 bases and at J to 0 bases, leaving 2 bases not matched to a gene. The CDR3 sequence is CASSFKRDSYNEQFF. In DNA, the CDR3 is TGTGCCAGCAGCTTTAAGCGGGACTCCTACAATGAGCAGTTCTTC.

The chain recombines TRBV5-1 with TRBJ2-3; D unclear. The V gene lost 1 base and the J gene lost 3 bases, with 6 bases spanning the gap. In germline, CDR1 is SGHRS, CDR2 YFSETQ. The CDR3 runs 13 residues. The CDR3 sequence is CASSLYKTDTQYF. The CDR3 DNA follows: TGCGCCAGCAGCTTGTACAAAACAGATACGCAGTATTTT.

The V call is TRBV19, the J call TRBJ2-3; 12 nucleotides match TRBD2. Looked up from germline, CDR1 is LNHDA and CDR2 is SQIVND (reference sequence). This CDR3 spans 15 amino acids. V trimming: 5 bases; J trimming: 2 bases; junction bases outside the gene matches: 2. This chain's CDR3 is CASSGLAGFTDTQYF. The CDR3, as DNA: TGTGCCAGTAGTGGACTAGCGGGATTCACAGATACGCAGTATTTT.

This clone was counted a single time. In the same sample, other DNA sequences code for this CDR3. The J gene is TRBJ2-3, the V gene TRBV27; TRBD2 aligns across 7 bases. J was trimmed by 1 base and V by 3 bases; bases with no gene match: 4. The CDR3 covers 15 residues. From germline, CDR1 is MNHEY and CDR2 SMNVEV (reference sequence). CDR3 DNA: TGTGCCAGCAGTTTGTGGACTAGTGGCACAGATACGCAGTATTTT. This codes for CASSLWTSGTDTQYF.

V usage is TRBV10-3 and J usage is TRBJ2-1, with D perhaps TRBD1 or TRBD2 (5 bases each). Germline loops: CDR1 ENHRY, CDR2 SYGVKD. Trimming removed 0 bases from V and 8 bases from J, with 17 bases in between. The CDR3 length is 16 residues. Written as DNA, the CDR3 is TGTGCCATCAGTGAGTCGCACTCCCCAGAGGGACATGAGCAGTTCTTC. This codes for CAISESHSPEGHEQFF.

The chain couples TRBV29-1 to TRBJ2-1, with TRBD2 matching 7 bases. The CDR3 runs to 15 residues. The V gene's germline CDR1 is SQVTM and CDR2 ANQGSEA. V shed 6 bases, J shed 4 bases, and the junction held 12 bases outside the gene matches. The CDR3 nucleotides are TGCAGCGTCGTCGAGGGAGGGTTGCCTTACAATGAGCAGTTCTTC. Translating gives CSVVEGGLPYNEQFF.

The chain carries TRBV7-3 and TRBJ1-1; D is unclear. CDR1 is SGHTA and CDR2 is FQGTGA in the germline V gene. Trimming stripped 1 base from V and 1 base from J, with 7 bases between. This CDR3 is 14 amino acids long. The CDR3 sequence: CASSLMGTNTEAFF. The DNA of the CDR3 is TGTGCCAGCAGCTTAATGGGAACGAACACTGAAGCTTTCTTT.

The genes are TRBV28 and TRBJ2-3; 7 bases line up with TRBD2. The CDR3 has 13 amino acids. J lost 5 bases, V lost 5 bases, and 4 bases had no gene match. Looked up from germline, CDR1 is MDHEN and CDR2 is SYDVKM. CDR3 sequence reads: CASSLIAGDTQYF. Written as DNA, the CDR3 is TGTGCCAGCAGTCTCATAGCGGGAGATACGCAGTATTTT.

This sequence joins TRBV28 and TRBJ2-1; TRBD2 aligns across 8 bases. The V and J ends lost 3 bases and 1 base, in that order; junction bases with no gene match: 8. Per germline, CDR1 MDHEN and CDR2 SYDVKM. CDR3 length: 17 residues. CDR3 coding DNA: TGTGCCAGCAGTTTCAGCGGGAGAAGCGGATCCTACAATGAGCAGTTCTTC. Amino acid sequence: CASSFSGRSGSYNEQFF.

The chain carries TRBV9 and TRBJ2-1; TRBD1 aligns across 9 bases. The V gene end was trimmed by 3 bases and the J gene end by 2 bases; junction bases not matched to a gene: 6. The CDR3 is made up of 16 amino acids. Looked up from germline, CDR1 is SGDLS and CDR2 is YYNGEE. The DNA of the CDR3 is TGTGCCAGCAGCGAACACGGGACAGGGACCTACAATGAGCAGTTCTTC. Translated, it gives CASSEHGTGTYNEQFF. The whole variable domain, remainder taken from reference TRBV9 and TRBJ2-1, is DSGVTQTPKHLITATGQRVTLRCSPRSGDLSVYWYQQSLDQGLQFLIQYYNGEERAKGNILERFSAQQFPDLHSELNLSSLELGDSALYFCASSEHGTGTYNEQFFGPGTRLTVL.

The chain combines TRBV11-2 with TRBJ1-2; D may be TRBD1 (6 bases). The CDR3 spans 16 residues. Trimming pared 5 bases from V and 2 bases from J, leaving 18 bases between. Germline V gives CDR1 SGHAT, CDR2 FQNNGV. The CDR3 DNA sequence: TGTGCCAGCAGCGGACGCTACCAACAGGGAAACTATGGCTACACCTTC. This encodes CASSGRYQQGNYGYTF.

The rearrangement links TRBV30 to TRBJ2-7; 10 nucleotides align to TRBD1. Germline CDR1 and CDR2: GTSNPN and SVGIG (reference sequence). This CDR3 spans 14 amino acids. V lost 1 base and J lost 3; bases outside the gene matches: 3. Here the CDR3 reads CAWSEGTGDYEQYF. The CDR3 nucleotides read TGTGCCTGGAGTGAGGGGACAGGGGACTACGAGCAGTACTTC.

This clone was counted a single time. This chain connects TRBV19 to TRBJ1-1, with D possibly being TRBD1 (5 bases). Germline-derived CDR1 and CDR2 are LNHDA and SQIVND (reference sequence). The CDR3 contains 12 residues. The V end lost 5 bases, the J end lost 4 bases, and 8 bases lay between the germline ends. The DNA for the CDR3 is TGTGCCAGTAGTCGGGACGGCACTGAAGCTTTCTTT. This codes for CASSRDGTEAFF.

With respect to this clone: The sample carries other DNA sequences with the same CDR3. V usage is TRBV9 and J usage is TRBJ2-7; no clear D. The germline V gene encodes CDR1 SGDLS and CDR2 YYNGEE. The CDR3 loop spans 14 amino acids. Trimming cost V 4 bases and J 2 bases, with 13 bases left between them. CDR3 nucleotide sequence: TGTGCCAGCAGCCCCCGACAAGGTACCTACGAGCAGTACTTC. Its translation: CASSPRQGTYEQYF.

This sequence joins TRBV28 and TRBJ2-7, with unresolved D. Germline V gene sequence: CDR1 MDHEN, CDR2 SYDVKM. The CDR3 is 14 amino acids. V was cut by 7 bases and J by 3 bases, with 16 bases left in between. CDR3 sequence (DNA): TGTGCCAGCAACGAGAACAACCCATTCTACGAGCAGTACTTC. This encodes CASNENNPFYEQYF.

The genes are TRBV7-3 and TRBJ2-1; 8 bases fit TRBD2. V was clipped by 4 bases and J by 3 bases; unmatched bases: 5. The germline CDR1 and CDR2 sequences are SGHTA and FQGTGA. The CDR3 contains 15 residues. The CDR3 protein is CASSSTGGDYNEQFF. CDR3 nucleotides: TGTGCCAGCAGCTCGACCGGGGGGGACTACAATGAGCAGTTCTTC.

This sequence joins TRBV2 and TRBJ2-5; 11 bases are a match to TRBD1. The germline V gene has CDR1 SNHLY and CDR2 FYNNEI. The trim removed 9 bases at V and 4 bases at J, leaving 4 bases unmatched. This CDR3 has 13 residues. Here the CDR3 DNA reads TGTGCCAGTTGGGACAGGGGGGCAGAGACCCAGTACTTC. Protein sequence: CASWDRGAETQYF. The whole variable domain, remainder taken from reference TRBV2 and TRBJ2-5, is EPEVTQTPSHQVTQMGQEVILRCVPISNHLYFYWYRQILGQKVEFLVSFYNNEISEKSEIFDDQFSVERPDGSNFTLKIRSTKLEDSAMYFCASWDRGAETQYFGPGTRLLVL.

The rearrangement links TRBV30 to TRBJ2-7, with D possibly called TRBD1 or TRBD2 (5 bases each). V was pared by 7 bases and J by 2 bases, with 18 bases between. CDR1 is GTSNPN and CDR2 is SVGIG in the germline V gene (reference sequence). This CDR3 is 14 amino acids long. CDR3 region: CAFTEGTAPYEQYF. The CDR3 nucleotides are TGTGCCTTCACTGAGGGGACGGCGCCCTACGAGCAGTACTTC.

This clone has a single count. The gene calls are TRBV28 and TRBJ2-5; 10 bases fit TRBD2. CDR1 is MDHEN, CDR2 SYDVKM, per germline. CDR3 length: 19 amino acids. With 5 bases clipped from V and 2 bases from J, the junction kept 17 bases outside the gene matches. The CDR3 coding sequence is TGTGCCAGCAGTACCACGGCGGTGGCTAGCGGGAGTATGCAAGAGACCCAGTACTTC. The encoded protein is CASSTTAVASGSMQETQYF.

This CDR3 reads CASSRKGQYLNTEAFF. The CDR3 DNA reads TGCGCCAGCAGCCGTAAAGGACAGTATTTGAACACTGAAGCTTTCTTT. The chain uses TRBV4-1 and TRBJ1-1; perhaps TRBD1 as D (6 bases). Germline lookup yields CDR1 MGHRA and CDR2 YSYEKL. CDR3 length equals 16 residues. V was shortened by 4 bases and J by 0 bases, with 15 bases between the two germline ends.

This rearrangement joins TRBV5-8 to TRBJ1-5, with D unclear. V lost 0 bases and J 9 bases, leaving 10 bases between the germline ends. The CDR3 is 13 residues long. Germline lookup yields CDR1 SGHTS and CDR2 YDEGEE. CDR3 protein: CASSLAVSGPQHF. The CDR3 DNA sequence: TGTGCCAGCAGCTTGGCCGTCTCAGGGCCCCAGCATTTT.

In this sample, this clone turned up once. The CDR3 spells CASSSLDYGYTF. The CDR3 coding sequence is TGTGCCAGCAGTTCCCTGGACTATGGCTACACCTTC. The chain couples TRBV6-6 to TRBJ1-2; D unresolved. The CDR3 loop spans 12 amino acids. Germline V gene data show CDR1 as MNHNY and CDR2 as SVGAGI (reference sequence). Trimming stripped 4 bases from V and 3 bases from J, with 6 bases between.

The chain joins TRBV14 to TRBJ2-3; 10 bases align to TRBD2. J was trimmed by 6 bases and V by 6 bases; bases with no gene match: 12. The CDR3 is made up of 16 amino acids. Germline values: CDR1 SGHDN, CDR2 FVKESK. CDR3 sequence: CASRPPGLAPQDTQYF. DNA of the CDR3: TGTGCCAGCAGACCTCCGGGACTAGCGCCCCAGGATACGCAGTATTTT.

The CDR3: CASSFSILNTEAFF. The DNA for the CDR3 is TGTGCCAGCAGCTTCAGCATCCTGAACACTGAAGCTTTCTTT. The chain links TRBV5-6 to TRBJ1-1; D call uncertain. Per germline, CDR1 SGHDT and CDR2 YYEEEE. This CDR3 has 14 amino acids. Trimming removed 2 bases from V and 0 bases from J, with 8 bases in between. Supplemented by reference TRBV5-6 and TRBJ1-1, the full variable domain reads DAGVTQSPTHLIKTRGQQVTLRCSPKSGHDTVSWYQQALGQGPQFIFQYYEEEERQRGNFPDRFSGHQFPNYSSELNVNALLLGDSALYLCASSFSILNTEAFFGQGTRLTVV.

The J gene is TRBJ2-3, the V gene TRBV7-9; D gene unclear. There are 13 residues in the CDR3. The V end lost 5 bases, the J end lost 1 base, and 7 bases lay between the germline ends. The V gene's germline CDR1 is SEHNR and CDR2 FQNEAQ (reference sequence). CDR3 amino acids: CASSVDRTDTQYF. CDR3 DNA sequence: TGTGCCAGCAGCGTTGACCGCACAGATACGCAGTATTTT.

V is TRBV2 and J is TRBJ2-5; 7 positions agree with TRBD1. This CDR3 region has 13 residues. V lost 6 bases to trimming and J lost 2 bases; unmatched junction nucleotides: 3. Germline V gene sequence: CDR1 SNHLY, CDR2 FYNNEI. The CDR3 region has the DNA TGTGCCAGCAGGGACAGGTTACAAGAGACCCAGTACTTC. Protein: CASRDRLQETQYF.